This entry describes one T cell receptor (beta chain). Per germline, CDR1 SGHVS and CDR2 FNYEAQ. V lost 6 bases to trimming and J lost 0 bases, with 16 bases between them. The length of the CDR3 is 16 residues. The data were produced by immunoSEQ multiplex PCR, yet TCRdb's version contains in-frame clones alone and is incomplete. Among approximately 120,000 clones, around 87% were seen once, and the ten largest hold just under 3%. The data were taken from a study of control samples from healthy donors and cancer patients. V usage is TRBV7-6 and J usage is TRBJ2-3; D is unresolved. This TCR was sampled from a man in his fifties or sixties in good health. Specimen: blood. CDR3 in amino acids: CASRQSASGSTDTQYF. In DNA, the CDR3 is TGTGCCAGCAGACAGTCAGCCAGTGGCAGCACAGATACGCAGTATTTT. Full variable domain (rest looked up from reference TRBV7-6 and TRBJ2-3): GAGVSQSPRYKVTKRGQDVALRCDPISGHVSLYWYRQALGQGPEFLTYFNYEAQQDKSGLPNDRFSAERPEGSISTLTIQRTEQRDSAMYRCASRQSASGSTDTQYFGPGTRLTVL.